Below, 16 T cell receptor beta chains from the same sample are listed, as sequenced in a study of post-analysis software for immune sequencing data. Built from TCR beta cDNA, the libraries had unique molecular identifiers in them. TCRdb analysed the PCR reads with MiXCR anew, one entry per CDR3 protein. The profile shows approximately 460,000 distinct CDR3 sequences, under 55% of them singletons. Study-wide findings and caveats: Four to six TRBV segments were significantly more frequent in patients than in controls. TRBV5-6, TRBV5-1 and TRBV20-1 were among these segments.

No cognate antigen is known for these TCRs. Sequencing was carried out using blood. The receptor set was obtained from a girl between 5 and 17 years old with multiple sclerosis.

This clonotype has a handful of counts. The rearrangement joins TRBV29-1 to TRBJ2-5, with D perhaps TRBD1 (6 bases). The length of the CDR3 is 14 residues. Germline V gene data show CDR1 as SQVTM and CDR2 as ANQGSEA. The V end lost 5 bases, the J end lost 4 bases, and 17 bases lay between the germline ends. CDR3 loop: CSVQGSWVLETQYF. The CDR3 nucleotides read TGCAGCGTTCAGGGGTCATGGGTTTTAGAGACCCAGTACTTC.

The rearrangement uses TRBV24-1 and TRBJ1-1, with TRBD1 as a possible D gene (5 bases). V lost 0 bases to trimming and J lost 11 bases, with 12 bases between them. CDR3 length equals 13 residues. CDR1 is KGHDR, CDR2 SFDVKD, per germline. This chain's CDR3 is CATSDLLAGTAFF. CDR3 DNA sequence: TGTGCCACCAGTGATTTGCTGGCAGGGACGGCTTTCTTT.

The chain has TRBV25-1 and TRBJ2-1; 9 nucleotides match TRBD2. The CDR3 has 13 residues. V shed 8 bases, J shed 8 bases, and the junction held 7 bases outside the gene matches. Germline-derived CDR1 and CDR2 are MGHDK and SYGVNS. The CDR3 region is CASRTSANDEQFF. The CDR3 coding sequence is TGTGCCAGCCGGACTAGCGCAAACGATGAGCAGTTCTTC. The variable domain in full, with the rest retrieved from reference TRBV25-1 and TRBJ2-1, is EADIYQTPRYLVIGTGKKITLECSQTMGHDKMYWYQQDPGMELHLIHYSYGVNSTEKGDLSSESTVSRIRTEHFPLTLESARPSHTSQYLCASRTSANDEQFFGPGTRLTVL.

This clonotype was seen more than once but under ten times. The chain joins TRBV20-1 to TRBJ2-3; D unresolved. With 6 bases removed from V and 6 bases from J, the gap between germline ends came to 10 bases. This CDR3 region has 11 residues. CDR1 and CDR2 from the germline V gene are DFQATT and SNEGSKA (reference sequence). CDR3 DNA sequence: TGCAGTGCCCCAGCCGGGGATACGCAGTATTTT. It encodes CSAPAGDTQYF.

The CDR3 DNA is TGTGCCAGCAGCTTGATCGTTAGACGGGACCCGATCAATGAGCAGTTCTTC. This sequence encodes CASSLIVRRDPINEQFF. V and J are TRBV5-5 and TRBJ2-1, with D possibly called TRBD1 or TRBD2 (5 bases each). With 1 base removed from V and 6 bases from J, the gap between germline ends came to 20 bases. The CDR3 is 17 amino acids. CDR1 is SGHKS, CDR2 YYEKEE, per germline (reference sequence). Variable domain in full (rest from reference TRBV5-5 and TRBJ2-1): DAGVTQSPTHLIKTRGQQVTLRCSPISGHKSVSWYQQVLGQGPQFIFQYYEKEERGRGNFPDRFSARQFPNYSSELNVNALLLGDSALYLCASSLIVRRDPINEQFFGPGTRLTVL.

This clonotype showed up just a few times. The V and J genes are TRBV5-1 and TRBJ1-1; possibly TRBD1 for D (5 bases). This CDR3 contains 15 residues. CDR1 SGHRS and CDR2 YFSETQ come from the germline V gene. The V and J ends lost 0 bases and 2 bases respectively, with 11 bases between them. The CDR3 loop is CASSLARGFNTEAFF. CDR3 nucleotide sequence: TGCGCCAGCAGCTTGGCTCGGGGGTTTAACACTGAAGCTTTCTTT.

This clonotype was detected a few times. CDR3 loop: CASSLSGSGMDEQYF. The CDR3 region has the DNA TGTGCCAGCAGCTTATCGGGGTCAGGGATGGATGAGCAGTACTTC. V and J are TRBV7-6 and TRBJ2-4, with D possibly called TRBD1 or TRBD2 (5 bases each). The CDR3 spans 15 residues. Germline CDR1 SGHVS, CDR2 FNYEAQ. Trimming pared 2 bases from V and 13 bases from J, leaving 21 bases between.

The V and J genes are TRBV2 and TRBJ2-1; 11 bases fit TRBD2. The CDR3 covers 15 residues. Germline CDR1 reads SNHLY; CDR2 reads FYNNEI. V gave up 7 bases and J gave up 3 bases; unmatched junction bases: 5. CDR3 bases: TGTGCCAGCAAAACTAGCGGGAGTAACTACAATGAGCAGTTCTTC. The encoded protein is CASKTSGSNYNEQFF.

The chain joins TRBV5-5 to TRBJ2-5, with D maybe TRBD2 (5 bases). The DNA end favors TRBJ2-7, so the J call may be wrong. The CDR3 totals 13 residues. Germline-derived CDR1 and CDR2 are SGHKS and YYEKEE (reference sequence). CDR3 in amino acids: CASSFGGLFEQYF. The CDR3 nucleotides are TGTGCCAGCAGCTTCGGAGGTCTCTTCGAGCAGTACTTC.

This chain links TRBV9 with TRBJ2-1; TRBD2 aligns across 8 bases. The CDR3 is 16 amino acids. V lost 4 bases, J lost 5 bases, and 11 bases stayed unmatched. Germline CDR1 is SGDLS and CDR2 is YYNGEE. The CDR3, as DNA: TGTGCCAGCAGCCGGGGGGGAAGGGAAAGGAACAATGAGCAGTTCTTC. Its protein product is CASSRGGRERNNEQFF.

The chain is built from TRBV4-1 and TRBJ1-1, with D perhaps TRBD1 (5 bases). Trimming cost V 0 bases and J 5 bases, with 13 bases left between them. CDR1 is MGHRA and CDR2 is YSYEKL in the germline V gene. The CDR3 consists of 15 residues. The CDR3 nucleotides read TGCGCCAGCAGCCAAGATGTTAAAGGGGTAACTGAAGCTTTCTTT. Protein product: CASSQDVKGVTEAFF.

The CDR3 spells CASSLTGQHQETQYF. The CDR3 DNA follows: TGTGCCAGCAGCTTAACCGGCCAGCATCAAGAGACCCAGTACTTC. This chain connects TRBV7-3 to TRBJ2-5, with D hard to call. The CDR3 contains 15 residues. V was clipped by 0 bases and J by 2 bases, with 10 bases between them. From germline, CDR1 is SGHTA and CDR2 FQGTGA.

This clonotype showed up just a few times. V is TRBV6-5 and J is TRBJ2-4, with 7 bases fitting TRBD1. The J call may be in error: the DNA end matches TRBJ2-7 better. The germline CDR1 and CDR2 sequences are MNHEY and SVGAGI. The CDR3 has 14 residues. CDR3 loop: CASSYDRENYEQYF. The CDR3 nucleotides read TGTGCCAGCAGTTACGACAGGGAAAACTACGAGCAGTACTTC.

The rearrangement joins TRBV9 to TRBJ2-2, with D uncertain. Trimming took 0 bases from V and 3 from J, leaving 3 bases between them. Germline-derived CDR1 and CDR2 are SGDLS and YYNGEE. This CDR3 comprises 13 residues. CDR3 DNA sequence: TGTGCCAGCAGCGTAGATGACACCGGGGAGCTGTTTTTT. Its translation is CASSVDDTGELFF.

V gene TRBV20-1 combines with J gene TRBJ2-1; 8 bases match TRBD2. The germline V gene has CDR1 DFQATT and CDR2 SNEGSKA (reference sequence). V shed 5 bases, J shed 8 bases, and the junction held 8 bases outside the gene matches. The CDR3 loop spans 13 amino acids. The CDR3 sequence: CSADGTRKYEQFF. The CDR3 nucleotides are TGCAGTGCTGATGGGACTAGAAAATATGAGCAGTTCTTC.

This clonotype was counted only a few times. The rearrangement uses TRBV7-2 and TRBJ2-7; D gene ambiguous. V gave up 5 bases and J gave up 3 bases, with 17 bases separating them. This CDR3 spans 15 amino acids. Germline loops: CDR1 SGHTA, CDR2 FQGNSA. The CDR3 region is CASSPSIATNYEQYF. The DNA for the CDR3 is TGTGCCAGCAGCCCGAGTATTGCAACCAACTACGAGCAGTACTTC.